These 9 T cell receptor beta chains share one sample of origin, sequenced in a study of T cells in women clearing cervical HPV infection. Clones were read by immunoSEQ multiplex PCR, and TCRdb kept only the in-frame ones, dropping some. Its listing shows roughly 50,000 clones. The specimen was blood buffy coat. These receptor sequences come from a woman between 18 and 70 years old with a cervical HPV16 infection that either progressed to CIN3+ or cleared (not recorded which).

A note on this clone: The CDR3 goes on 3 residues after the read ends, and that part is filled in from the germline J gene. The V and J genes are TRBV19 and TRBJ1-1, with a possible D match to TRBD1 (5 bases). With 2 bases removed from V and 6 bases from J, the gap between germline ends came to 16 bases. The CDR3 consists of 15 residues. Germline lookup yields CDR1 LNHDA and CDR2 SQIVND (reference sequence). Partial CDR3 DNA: TGTGCCAGTAGTATAACGGCGGGGGGTGTTCCTGAA. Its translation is CASSITAGGVPE. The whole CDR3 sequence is CASSITAGGVPEAFF.

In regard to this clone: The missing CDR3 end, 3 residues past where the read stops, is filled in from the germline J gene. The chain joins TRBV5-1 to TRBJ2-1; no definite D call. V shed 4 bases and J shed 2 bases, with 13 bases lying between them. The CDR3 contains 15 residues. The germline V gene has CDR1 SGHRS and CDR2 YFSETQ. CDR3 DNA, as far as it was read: TGCGCCAGCAGCCCCCAACATGGTCCCTACAATGAG. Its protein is CASSPQHGPYNE. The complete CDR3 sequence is CASSPQHGPYNEQFF. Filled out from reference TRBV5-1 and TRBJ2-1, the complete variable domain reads KAGVTQTPRYLIKTRGQQVTLSCSPISGHRSVSWYQQTPGQGLQFLFEYFSETQRNKGNFPGRFSGRQFSNSRSEMNVSTLELGDSALYLCASSPQHGPYNEQFFGPGTRLTVL.

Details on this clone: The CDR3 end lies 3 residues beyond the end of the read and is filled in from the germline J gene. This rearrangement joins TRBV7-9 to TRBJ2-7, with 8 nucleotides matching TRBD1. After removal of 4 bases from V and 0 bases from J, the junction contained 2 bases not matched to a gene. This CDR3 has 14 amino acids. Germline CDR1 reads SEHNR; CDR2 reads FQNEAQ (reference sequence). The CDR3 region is CASSSGQGSYEQYF. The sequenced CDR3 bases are TGTGCCAGCAGCTCCGGACAGGGCTCCTACGAG.

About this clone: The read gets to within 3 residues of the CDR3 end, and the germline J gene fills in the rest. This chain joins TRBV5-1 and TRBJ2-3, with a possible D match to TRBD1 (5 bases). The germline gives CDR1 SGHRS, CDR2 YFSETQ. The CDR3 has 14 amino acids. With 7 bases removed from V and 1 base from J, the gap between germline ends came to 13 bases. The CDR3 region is CASGSGHRTDTQYF. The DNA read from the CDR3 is TGCGCCAGCGGATCCGGACACCGCACAGATACG. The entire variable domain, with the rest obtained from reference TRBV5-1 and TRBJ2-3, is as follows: KAGVTQTPRYLIKTRGQQVTLSCSPISGHRSVSWYQQTPGQGLQFLFEYFSETQRNKGNFPGRFSGRQFSNSRSEMNVSTLELGDSALYLCASGSGHRTDTQYFGPGTRLTVL.

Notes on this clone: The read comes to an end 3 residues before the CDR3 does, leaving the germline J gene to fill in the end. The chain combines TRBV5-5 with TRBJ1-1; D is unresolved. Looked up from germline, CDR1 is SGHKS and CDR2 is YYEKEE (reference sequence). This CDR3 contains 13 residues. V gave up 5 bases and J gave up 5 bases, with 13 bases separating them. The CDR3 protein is CASSFSTGTEAFF. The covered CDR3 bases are TGTGCCAGCAGTTTCTCCACCGGGACTGAA.

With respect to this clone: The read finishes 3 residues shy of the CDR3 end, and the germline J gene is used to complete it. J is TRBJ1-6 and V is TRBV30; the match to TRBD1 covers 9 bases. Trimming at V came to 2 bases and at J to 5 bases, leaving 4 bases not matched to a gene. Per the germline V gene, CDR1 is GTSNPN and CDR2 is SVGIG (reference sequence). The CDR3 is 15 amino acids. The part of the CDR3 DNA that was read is TGTGCCTGGAGTCCGACAGGGGGTCATAATTCACCC. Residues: CAWSPTGGHNSP. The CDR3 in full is CAWSPTGGHNSPLHF.

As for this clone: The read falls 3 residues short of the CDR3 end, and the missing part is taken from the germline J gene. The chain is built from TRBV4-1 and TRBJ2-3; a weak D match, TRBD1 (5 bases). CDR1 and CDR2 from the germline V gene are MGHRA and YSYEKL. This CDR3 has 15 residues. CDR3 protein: CASSQEGRSLETQYF. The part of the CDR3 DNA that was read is TGCGCCAGCAGCCAAGAGGGGCGGTCATTAGAGACG.

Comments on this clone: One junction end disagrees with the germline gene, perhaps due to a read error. CDR3 DNA (partial): TGTGCCAGCAGGGAAGGGACAGGCTACACAGATACG. It specifies CASREGTGYTDT. The entire CDR3 is CASREGTGYTDTQYF. The gene calls are TRBV2 and TRBJ2-3, with 8 nucleotides matching TRBD1. The CDR3 extends 3 residues past the end of the read, so its final part is completed from the germline J gene. Germline CDR1 reads SNHLY; CDR2 reads FYNNEI. The CDR3 extends over 15 amino acids.

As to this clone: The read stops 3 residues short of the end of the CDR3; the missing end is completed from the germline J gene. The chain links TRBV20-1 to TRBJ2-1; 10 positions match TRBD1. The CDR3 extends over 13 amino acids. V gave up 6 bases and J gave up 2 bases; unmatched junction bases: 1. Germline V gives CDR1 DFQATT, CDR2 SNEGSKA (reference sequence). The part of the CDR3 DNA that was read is TGCAGTGCGGGACAGGGGACCTACAATGAG. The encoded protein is CSAGQGTYNE. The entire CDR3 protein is CSAGQGTYNEQFF.